The entry below describes one T cell receptor (beta chain). No cognate antigen has been identified for it. Nothing much larger sits one base from this clone, and base qualities are not available. This record comes from a study of cytomegalovirus exposure and HLA in healthy donors (dated by TCRdb to 2015 to 2018). About the study as a whole: An earlier analysis of 550 to 700 of the donors reported roughly 270 Gb of sequence data and around 120 million unique TCR beta sequences from about 179 million T cells. Roughly 300 gigabases of sequencing data and around 85 million unique TCR sequences made up an early release that covered approximately 620 HLA-typed donors. Among the roughly 430 genotyped donors, under 90% belonged to the genetic ancestry cluster associated with self-reported Caucasian donors. The study aimed to test whether cataloging public T cell receptors could reveal signatures of past pathogen exposure. The study used immunosequencing to profile the T cell repertoires of approximately 640 subjects and linked those repertoires to cytomegalovirus serostatus. Along with the roughly 710-subject first cohort, a separate validation cohort of more than 90 different subjects was used. To predict cytomegalovirus infection status, the study combined high-throughput TCR immunosequencing, statistical association of individual TCRs with disease status, and machine learning. To study patterns of TCR occurrence, a later analysis re-analyzed previously published TCR beta repertoires from around 660 donors and added high-resolution HLA genotyping. In the later analysis, no new phenotypic data were used to find candidate immune exposures; instead, reliance was placed on TCR beta sequences and their occurrence across donors. An earlier analysis of 587 of the donors used high-throughput TCR beta sequencing to judge whether each TCR beta V gene segment behaved as functional or pseudogenic. Donor age, sex, ethnicity and CMV serostatus were compiled alongside the repertoire data. In a later genetic analysis, genome-wide SNP genotypes for about three fifths of the roughly 670 donors were used, and that subset was treated as a discovery cohort. All discovery cohort repertoires had been generated using a single sequencing platform. HLA typing included class I and class II loci at four-digit resolution. Typing coverage varied by locus: roughly 629-640 donors for A, B, C, DRB1 and DQB1; roughly 520 for DQA1; more than 600 for DPA1; 450 to 480 for DPB1. Roughly 5 DR-DQ haplotypes were handled as single units for association and clustering, since linkage in the cohort was strong. Among about 400 genotyped donors of the cohort, an average of around 250,000 unique TCR beta nucleotide sequences was sequenced per donor, of which about 20% were non-productive. General conclusions and limits of the study: Some IMGT-functional V segments, including TRBV6-2 and TRBV6-3, could not be distinguished by the 87-base-pair reads and were therefore excluded. Strong co-occurrence of HLA alleles, especially DR and DQ, made assigning TCR associations to individual alleles difficult. In this cohort, only TCR beta chains were sequenced, and detectable features were limited by the absence of alpha or paired-chain data. Roughly 15 rarely observed V segments, including chromosome 9 orphons, were excluded from the earlier analysis of almost 600 of the donors because counts were too low. Three of the identified cytomegalovirus-associated TCR beta chains were confirmed in vitro to be specific for cytomegalovirus antigens. In a later analysis, HLA-associated TCR beta chains showed more clonal expansion and lower generation probabilities than non-associated chains that were equally common. Most TCR sequences were seen in very few donors, while some public TCRs were found in many individuals. Correlated functional status among segregating V segments might be attributable to linkage disequilibrium, but an unknown experimental factor could not be ruled out. Because some donors lacked HLA typing at each locus, the association tests relied only on the typed subset. The presence/absence analyses assumed that sequencing depth was roughly uniform across donors, and that assumption may not be true. Broadly in line with IMGT annotations, most TCR beta V segments showed up in productive rearrangements about 87% or about 30% of the time in an earlier analysis of 587 of the donors. A further reported finding was that TCR beta sequences accurately predicted the HLA-A and HLA-B alleles for most subjects in the first cohort. A later analysis reported that several top co-occurrence clusters appeared linked to parvovirus B19, influenza, CMV and Epstein-Barr virus. A total of 150 or so TCR beta chains were listed by the study as associated with cytomegalovirus. Immune exposure information for the cohort was limited to CMV serostatus. In a later analysis, TCR association rates were found to vary across HLA loci, with the most associated TCRs seen for DRB1 alleles and the fewest for HLA-C alleles. In both the original and validation cohorts, the classifier was reported to diagnose cytomegalovirus status with high specificity and sensitivity. A group of highly shared sequence variants was considered likely to be a technical artifact of the sequencing pipeline. In a later analysis, most CMV-associated TCR beta chains were found to appear HLA-restricted, with HLA associations seemingly driven largely by CMV exposure. According to a later genetic analysis, donors in an Asian-associated ancestry cluster had fewer N-insertions in productive TCRs than the approximately 710-donor mean. In a later analysis, about 17,000 TCR beta sequences were associated with specific HLA alleles at a false discovery rate of 0.05. The authors suggested that the approach could potentially be generalized to other disease states and immunological phenotypes. An association between a missense DCLRE1C variant and V-gene and J-gene trimming of TCR beta chains was found in a later genetic analysis and replicated in an independent cohort.

Libraries were prepared through the immunoSEQ multiplex PCR assay. A mixture of 60 forward primers for TCR Vbeta segments and 13 reverse primers for TCR Jbeta segments was used in the multiplex PCR. The CDR3 region of rearranged TCR beta genes was amplified from genomic DNA by a multiplex PCR assay. The amplified TCR beta libraries were sequenced on the Illumina HiSeq System as 87-base-pair reads. Per the original workflow: Across the 600 to 700 repertoires, a later analysis counted some 81 million unique TCR beta chains, 9.5 million to 13 million of which were shared by at least two donors. A nearest-neighbor algorithm error-corrected the raw reads and collapsed the reads into unique sequences, merging closely related sequences to remove PCR and sequencing errors. To assign V, D and J gene segments, CDR3 sequences were aligned to IMGT reference sequences. For a sequence to be retained, at least a six-nucleotide match to both a V gene segment and a J gene segment was required. A rearrangement was called productive if the CDR3 had no stop codons and remained in frame with V and J, and every other rearrangement was called non-productive. CDR3 was defined by IMGT convention, running from the second conserved V-encoded cysteine to the conserved J-encoded phenylalanine. Sequences without an unambiguous match to a single V gene segment were excluded from the earlier analysis of a few hundred of the donors. An earlier analysis of just under 600 of the donors called V segments functional above 56.7% productive rearrangements and segregating when the between-donor standard deviation exceeded 5%. A statistical classification framework was built to diagnose cytomegalovirus status from the catalog of TCR beta chain sequences. A later analysis assigned V and J genes by comparing TCR nucleotide sequences with IMGT/GENE-DB human TR gene sequences. The TCRdist pipeline was used in a later analysis to assign CDR3 sequences and most-parsimonious VDJ recombination scenarios. In a later analysis, every TCR beta chain was defined by the combination of its CDR3 amino acid sequence and its V-gene family, and reads without a unique V-gene family were dropped. In a later analysis, 450 to 600 highly shared, low-generation-probability nucleotide sequences were removed to address suspected cross-contamination and a sequencing artifact. A later analysis calculated a clonal expansion index for each public chain from normalized within-repertoire ranks of inferred template counts. Generation probabilities in a later analysis came from a VDJ recombination model fitted to out-of-frame rearrangements, and those results were checked against IGoR. In a later analysis, TCR-TCR, TCR-HLA and TCR-CMV co-occurrence was scored with hypergeometric tests, and a repertoire-size bias correction was applied to TCR pairs. To estimate false discovery rates, a later analysis permuted the HLA or CMV assignments 20 times. A later analysis grouped co-occurring TCRs with DBSCAN, adding TCRdist sequence similarity when clustering within HLA-allele-positive subsets. For co-occurrence clustering, repertoires with fewer than 30,000 or more than 120,000 public chains were excluded, along with several repertoires with anomalous nucleotide sharing. TCRdb limited this immuneACCESS table to in-frame rearrangements with V and J called. A share of clones is missing; checked studies link under half to unresolved V genes, and the rest is unexplained. V and J calls and clone size come straight from that table; D and trimming were deduced from the DNA. The sample contains some 82,000 clones, roughly 83% of them found a single time. Approximately 2.4% of the sample lies in the top ten.

The cohort was made up of around 720 healthy bone marrow donors. All cohort members were sampled while nominally healthy, although unrecorded immune exposures were likely present. The donor was CMV seronegative and was included in the group of a few hundred seronegative cohort members. A peripheral blood sample was collected from each donor, and TCR beta sequencing was performed on peripheral blood mononuclear cells. The Qiagen DNeasy Blood Extraction Kit was used to extract genomic DNA from the blood cell samples. Relative to germline, V is 4 bases shorter and J is 8 bases shorter, with 22 bases between their ends. CDR3 length: 15 amino acids, cysteine to phenylalanine. The DNA shown is the 45-base CDR3, in frame from base 1. The germline V gene (reference sequence) gives CDR1 as GTSNPN and CDR2 as SVGIG.

The specimen was PBMCs. The sequence links TRBV30 to TRBJ2-3; the D gene is possibly TRBD1, with 5 bases matching. This clonotype originated in a woman aged 45 to 65 in good health and CMV-seronegative. The CDR3 region has the sequence CAWKTVDGPEGTQYF. DNA sequence: TGTGCCTGGAAGACAGTGGACGGTCCCGAAGGTACGCAGTATTTT.